The 25 T cell receptor beta chains reported below all come from one sample, sequenced in a study of CD8 T cells in ankylosing spondylitis (dated 2017 in TCRdb). The library came from 5' RACE. The listed sequencing device is Illumina HiSeq 2500. TCRdb reprocessed the public reads (quality trimming at Q25 with fastp, clone calling with MiXCR) and kept in-frame beta chains. One record per CDR3 amino acid sequence lists the most common genes and DNA. Recorded for this sample are under 150,000 distinct CDR3 sequences; roughly 8% of them occurred a single time. Jointly, the top ten make up roughly 7.2% of the sample. The specimen was synovial fluid, either unsorted or a sorted T cell fraction (not recorded which). The receptors come from a male donor with ankylosing spondylitis.

This clonotype has ten or more counts. This chain joins TRBV6-1 and TRBJ2-7; 8 bases agree with TRBD1. The CDR3 runs 15 residues. In germline, CDR1 is MNHNS, CDR2 SASEGT. Trimming removed 7 bases from V and 2 bases from J; junction bases left unmatched: 10. Here the CDR3 reads CASKLYRTGPYEQYF. The CDR3 DNA reads TGTGCCAGCAAACTGTATAGGACAGGGCCCTACGAGCAGTACTTC.

This clonotype was found a few times. This chain joins TRBV20-1 and TRBJ1-1; D is undetermined. The V end lost 0 bases, the J end lost 4 bases, and 9 bases lay between the germline ends. Germline values: CDR1 DFQATT, CDR2 SNEGSKA (reference sequence). This CDR3 is 13 amino acids long. CDR3 coding DNA: TGCAGTGCTAGAGATCAAAGGGCCACTGAAGCTTTCTTT. Its protein product is CSARDQRATEAFF.

This clonotype was counted ten times or more. This chain joins TRBV29-1 and TRBJ1-2; 9 nucleotides match TRBD1. This CDR3 is built from 13 residues. V lost 5 bases and J lost 3; bases outside the gene matches: 4. Germline CDR1 and CDR2: SQVTM and ANQGSEA. The CDR3 sequence: CSVPGQGDYGYTF. CDR3 sequence (DNA): TGCAGCGTTCCGGGACAGGGCGACTATGGCTACACCTTC.

This clonotype was detected only a few times. In nucleotides, the CDR3 is TGCGCCAGCAGCTTAGGGCAGGGGGACGCCGGGGAGCTGTTTTTT. Translated: CASSLGQGDAGELFF. The chain uses TRBV5-1 and TRBJ2-2; 7 positions agree with TRBD1. The CDR3 has 15 amino acids. V lost 2 bases and J lost 6; bases outside the gene matches: 7. CDR1 and CDR2 from the germline V gene are SGHRS and YFSETQ.

This clonotype was observed many times. The chain has TRBV28 and TRBJ2-7; D is perhaps TRBD1 (6 bases). The germline gives CDR1 MDHEN, CDR2 SYDVKM. V gave up 4 bases and J gave up 2 bases, with 6 bases separating them. The CDR3 has 12 amino acids. CDR3 amino acids: CASSWDTYEQYF. In nucleotides, the CDR3 is TGTGCCAGCAGTTGGGACACCTACGAGCAGTACTTC.

This chain connects TRBV28 to TRBJ1-1, with D possibly being TRBD1 (5 bases). The CDR3 is 13 amino acids. V was pared by 0 bases and J by 3 bases, with 5 bases between. Germline CDR1 MDHEN, CDR2 SYDVKM. The CDR3 is CASSLWGDTEAFF. CDR3 DNA sequence: TGTGCCAGCAGTTTATGGGGGGACACTGAAGCTTTCTTT.

Only a few counts were recorded for this clonotype. The chain combines TRBV5-1 with TRBJ2-1; maybe TRBD2 (5 bases). Deletions cut 5 bases from V and 4 bases from J, with 13 bases between. Germline CDR1 SGHRS, CDR2 YFSETQ. The CDR3 length is 14 residues. In DNA form, the CDR3 reads TGCGCCAGCAGGGCGGGTGTAGGGTACAATGAGCAGTTCTTC. Amino acids: CASRAGVGYNEQFF.

This clonotype was found many times. J is TRBJ1-5 and V is TRBV5-1, with D tentatively TRBD1 (5 bases). Germline V lookup: CDR1 SGHRS, CDR2 YFSETQ. V was shortened by 3 bases and J by 4 bases, with 20 bases between the two germline ends. This CDR3 has 17 amino acids. This CDR3 reads CASSYDPPGQSNQPQHF. CDR3 DNA sequence: TGCGCCAGCAGCTACGACCCCCCGGGGCAGTCGAATCAGCCCCAGCATTTT.

This clonotype was counted between two and nine times. The chain combines TRBV2 with TRBJ2-5; D unclear. The CDR3 consists of 13 residues. The germline gives CDR1 SNHLY, CDR2 FYNNEI. V lost 7 bases and J 4 bases, leaving 13 bases between the germline ends. The CDR3 here is CASIRSRGETQYF. In DNA, the CDR3 is TGTGCCAGCATCCGATCTCGAGGAGAGACCCAGTACTTC.

This clonotype was recorded at least ten times. The chain links TRBV7-3 to TRBJ1-3; no definite D call. Trimming pared 5 bases from V and 0 bases from J, leaving 8 bases between. The CDR3 has 14 amino acids. Germline V gives CDR1 SGHTA, CDR2 FQGTGA. The CDR3 nucleotides read TGTGCCAGCAGCCCCGGCCTCTCTGGAAACACCATATATTTT. Protein: CASSPGLSGNTIYF. The full variable domain, rest sourced from reference TRBV7-3 and TRBJ1-3, is GAGVSQTPSNKVTEKGKYVELRCDPISGHTALYWYRQSLGQGPEFLIYFQGTGAADDSGLPNDRFFAVRPEGSVSTLKIQRTERGDSAVYLCASSPGLSGNTIYFGEGSWLTVV.

Only a few counts were recorded for this clonotype. J is TRBJ2-6 and V is TRBV6-2 or TRBV6-3, with D uncertain. Germline V gene sequence: CDR1 MNHEY, CDR2 SVGEGT. The CDR3 is made up of 15 amino acids. V was clipped by 0 bases and J by 0 bases, with 3 bases between them. The CDR3 is CASSYSVSGANVLTF. The CDR3 nucleotides are TGTGCCAGCAGTTACTCAGTCTCTGGGGCCAACGTCCTGACTTTC.

This clonotype was counted many times. The V and J genes are TRBV6-2 or TRBV6-3 and TRBJ2-7; D possibly corresponds to TRBD1 (6 bases). V was trimmed by 6 bases and J by 0 bases, leaving 12 bases between them. The CDR3 is made up of 14 amino acids. Per the germline V gene, CDR1 is MNHEY and CDR2 is SVGEGT. The DNA for the CDR3 is TGTGCCAGCAGGCCGGTGACAGGCTCCTACGAGCAGTACTTC. Its translation is CASRPVTGSYEQYF.

This clonotype appeared a few times. V usage is TRBV30 and J usage is TRBJ1-5; D not resolved. Trimming took 0 bases from V and 4 from J, leaving 7 bases between them. The germline V gene has CDR1 GTSNPN and CDR2 SVGIG (reference sequence). This CDR3 contains 13 residues. CDR3 sequence (DNA): TGTGCCTGGAGTGTAGACATAAATCAGCCCCAGCATTTT. This translates into CAWSVDINQPQHF. Filled out from reference TRBV30 and TRBJ1-5, the complete variable domain reads SQTIHQWPATLVQPVGSPLSLECTVEGTSNPNLYWYRQAAGRGLQLLFYSVGIGQISSEVPQNLSASRPQDRQFILSSKKLLLSDSGFYLCAWSVDINQPQHFGDGTRLSIL.

The genes are TRBV9 and TRBJ2-7; D is perhaps TRBD1 or TRBD2 (5 bases each). The CDR3 has 16 amino acids. The V gene lost 5 bases and the J gene lost 3 bases, with 21 bases spanning the gap. From germline, CDR1 is SGDLS and CDR2 YYNGEE. CDR3 in amino acids: CASRDNLGAAFYEQYF. CDR3 in DNA: TGTGCCAGCAGAGACAACCTCGGGGCGGCCTTCTACGAGCAGTACTTC.

The sample holds many counts of this clonotype. The CDR3 bases are TGTGCCAGCAGCTTAGCTTTGTGGTCCAGGCAAGAGACCCAGTACTTC. Its translation: CASSLALWSRQETQYF. The chain has TRBV7-2 and TRBJ2-5; D unresolved. The germline V gene has CDR1 SGHTA and CDR2 FQGNSA. V lost 0 bases and J lost 2, with 13 bases in between. The CDR3 is 16 amino acids.

This clonotype was observed at least ten times. The V call is TRBV12-3 or TRBV12-4, the J call TRBJ2-1, with 7 bases identical to TRBD2. The trim removed 4 bases at V and 3 bases at J, leaving 3 bases unmatched. There are 14 residues in the CDR3. CDR3 amino acids: CASSSRGDYNEQFF. Here the CDR3 DNA reads TGTGCCAGCAGTTCCCGGGGGGACTACAATGAGCAGTTCTTC.

The chain links TRBV27 to TRBJ2-2; D remains unclear. The CDR3 length is 14 residues. The germline gives CDR1 MNHEY, CDR2 SMNVEV (reference sequence). The ends were cut back, 6 bases at V and 1 base at J, with 9 bases in the middle. CDR3 in DNA: TGTGCCAGCAGGATGTCGAGGAACACCGGGGAGCTGTTTTTT. This sequence encodes CASRMSRNTGELFF.

V gene TRBV6-2 or TRBV6-3 combines with J gene TRBJ2-2, with D maybe TRBD1 (5 bases). CDR1 and CDR2 (germline): MNHEY, SVGEGT. The CDR3 runs 15 residues. The V and J ends lost 3 bases and 5 bases respectively, with 13 bases between them. The CDR3 nucleotides are TGTGCCAGCAGTTATTCTAGGGGCTGGACCGGGGAGCTGTTTTTT. This gives the protein CASSYSRGWTGELFF.

V and J are TRBV2 and TRBJ2-1; tentative D call: TRBD1 (6 bases). Trimming removed 1 base from V and 9 bases from J, with 13 bases in between. The CDR3 length is 14 residues. Germline values: CDR1 SNHLY, CDR2 FYNNEI. The CDR3 sequence: CASSEVTGASEQFF. The CDR3 region has the DNA TGTGCCAGCAGTGAAGTGACAGGTGCAAGTGAGCAGTTCTTC.

In its sample, this clonotype was seen many times. The rearrangement links TRBV12-3 or TRBV12-4 to TRBJ2-4, with D possibly TRBD2 on 6 matching bases. V was shortened by 4 bases and J by 7 bases, with 17 bases between the two germline ends. The length of the CDR3 is 15 residues. In DNA, the CDR3 is TGTGCCAGCAGTTCCCCCGGCGGGCTAGCGAACATTCAGTACTTC. This sequence encodes CASSSPGGLANIQYF.

Ten or more counts support this clonotype. This chain links TRBV27 with TRBJ1-2, with D possibly being TRBD1 (6 bases). The CDR3 has 13 residues. Per germline, CDR1 MNHEY and CDR2 SMNVEV (reference sequence). The ends were cut back, 4 bases at V and 9 bases at J, with 15 bases in the middle. The CDR3, as DNA: TGTGCCAGCAGTTCCGGGACACCTTTCCGCTACACCTTC. Encoded protein: CASSSGTPFRYTF.

This rearrangement joins TRBV5-1 to TRBJ2-5; no definite D call. Trimming left V 3 bases short and J 1 base short, with 10 bases between. The CDR3 contains 14 residues. Germline V gene lookup returns CDR1 SGHRS and CDR2 YFSETQ. The CDR3 spells CASSWRAAQETQYF. CDR3 DNA sequence: TGCGCCAGCAGCTGGAGAGCAGCCCAAGAGACCCAGTACTTC.

V usage is TRBV5-5 and J usage is TRBJ2-3; either TRBD1 or TRBD2 may fit D (6 bases each). This CDR3 is 16 amino acids long. The germline V and J ends were trimmed by 1 base and 3 bases, with 15 bases remaining between them. The germline gives CDR1 SGHKS, CDR2 YYEKEE (reference sequence). The CDR3 bases are TGTGCCAGCAGCTTGTTGGTAGGGGGGTCGACAGATACGCAGTATTTT. Encoded protein: CASSLLVGGSTDTQYF.

This clonotype was seen a few times. The rearrangement links TRBV18 to TRBJ2-3, with 9 bases matching TRBD1. V was pared by 0 bases and J by 6 bases, with 7 bases of the junction left unmatched. This CDR3 has 16 amino acids. Germline CDR1 is KGHSH and CDR2 is LQKENI. CDR3 protein: CASSPPDRGFEDTQYF. DNA of the CDR3: TGTGCCAGCTCACCACCGGACAGGGGCTTTGAGGATACGCAGTATTTT.

The table lists this clonotype with a few counts. The chain uses TRBV12-3 or TRBV12-4 and TRBJ1-1; 8 bases line up with TRBD1. This CDR3 comprises 15 residues. The junction had 5 bases not matched to a gene; V was cut back by 5 bases and J by 0 bases. The CDR3 sequence: CASSPNRGMNTEAFF. Here the CDR3 DNA reads TGTGCCAGCAGTCCAAACAGGGGGATGAACACTGAAGCTTTCTTT.